A single sample gave rise to the 30 T cell receptor beta chains below, sequenced in a study of shared clonotypes between healthy human individuals (dated by TCRdb to the early 2020s). The library relied on the immunoSEQ multiplex PCR assay. In TCRdb, the immuneACCESS table is reduced to in-frame sequences with V and J assigned. These tables do not hold every clone; where another copy was compared, an unresolved V gene accounts for under half, and the others remain unexplained. Recorded for this sample are about 2 million clones; about 95% of them occurred a single time. More than 0.95% of the sample rests with the top ten. CD8 naive samples consisted of CD45RO-negative cells that were positively selected for CCR7, yielding a CD45RA+CCR7+ population without TemRA cells. The sequenced sample consisted of naive CD8+ T cells sorted from blood. What the cell subset or site label conveys for this sample: CD45RA+CCR7+. These receptor sequences come from a man younger than 30 in good health.

This clone came up once. V is TRBV13 and J is TRBJ2-1; D uncertain. Germline lookup yields CDR1 PRHDT and CDR2 FYEKMQ (reference sequence). The CDR3 runs to 14 residues. Trimming stripped 5 bases from V and 6 bases from J, with 14 bases between. CDR3 nucleotide sequence: TGTGCCAGCAGCCCCTACGCGGATTCCAATGAGCAGTTCTTC. Amino acid sequence: CASSPYADSNEQFF.

The rearrangement uses TRBV6-6 and TRBJ2-7; D unclear. This CDR3 spans 13 amino acids. Germline assignment: CDR1 MNHNY and CDR2 SVGAGI (reference sequence). V was clipped by 5 bases and J by 1 base, with 9 bases between them. CDR3 protein: CASSPDGSYEQYF. CDR3 nucleotide sequence: TGTGCCAGCAGTCCCGACGGTTCCTACGAGCAGTACTTC.

Concerning this clone: Its ends do not fully match the called genes, so a read error is possible. The chain couples TRBV11-2 to TRBJ1-5; D is undetermined. The CDR3 length is 14 residues. Germline V gene sequence: CDR1 SGHAT, CDR2 FQNNGV. CDR3 bases: TGTGCCAGCAGCTTAGGCCCGGGGAATCGGCCCCAGCATTTT. It codes for CASSLGPGNRPQHF.

This rearrangement joins TRBV2 to TRBJ2-2; 9 bases fit TRBD1. The CDR3 runs to 16 residues. Trimming cost V 6 bases and J 7 bases; bases outside gene matches: 12. Germline values: CDR1 SNHLY, CDR2 FYNNEI. The CDR3 coding sequence is TGTGCCAGCAGGTCCGTGGACAGGGGATCACTCGGGGAGCTGTTTTTT. It yields the protein CASRSVDRGSLGELFF.

The V gene is TRBV4-3, the J gene TRBJ2-1, with TRBD2 matching over 11 bases. The germline V gene encodes CDR1 LGHNA and CDR2 YSLEER. The CDR3 has 15 amino acids. V lost 4 bases to trimming and J lost 9 bases; unmatched junction nucleotides: 8. The CDR3, as DNA: TGCGCCAGCAGCCGCCTCACTAGCGGGAGCAGTGAGCAGTTCTTC. Translation: CASSRLTSGSSEQFF.

This clone was seen more than once but under ten times. The rearrangement uses TRBV27 and TRBJ1-2; D unresolved. The germline gives CDR1 MNHEY, CDR2 SMNVEV (reference sequence). The CDR3 runs to 14 residues. Trimming removed 0 bases from V and 4 bases from J, with 9 bases in between. CDR3 in amino acids: CASSLSSEFYGYTF. DNA for the CDR3: TGTGCCAGCAGTTTATCTTCGGAGTTCTATGGCTACACCTTC.

This rearrangement joins TRBV6-1 to TRBJ2-1, with D tentatively TRBD1 or TRBD2 (5 bases each). Germline values: CDR1 MNHNS, CDR2 SASEGT. Between the trimmed V and J ends, which lost 4 bases and 4 bases, there was a span of 14 bases. The CDR3 has 15 residues. CDR3 coding DNA: TGTGCCAGCAGTGCGGCCGGGACCCTATACAATGAGCAGTTCTTC. This gives the protein CASSAAGTLYNEQFF.

In DNA, the CDR3 is TGTGCCAGCAGTTACCCCGGGACAGGGATAAATGAGCAGTTCTTC. Translated: CASSYPGTGINEQFF. The chain uses TRBV2 and TRBJ2-1; 9 bases are shared with TRBD1. Germline loops: CDR1 SNHLY, CDR2 FYNNEI. J was trimmed by 7 bases and V by 5 bases; bases with no gene match: 9. The CDR3 runs 15 residues.

The gene calls are TRBV10-3 and TRBJ2-1, with 10 bases fitting TRBD1. Germline V CDR1 and CDR2: ENHRY, SYGVKD. There are 16 residues in the CDR3. The ends lost 0 bases at V and 8 bases at J; junction bases unmatched: 7. The CDR3 here is CAISESQGQGFYEQFF. CDR3 DNA: TGTGCCATCAGTGAGTCACAGGGACAGGGGTTCTATGAGCAGTTCTTC.

The V and J genes are TRBV19 and TRBJ2-5, with 7 bases matching TRBD1. The germline V gene has CDR1 LNHDA and CDR2 SQIVND (reference sequence). The CDR3 extends over 15 amino acids. V trimming: 4 bases; J trimming: 3 bases; junction bases outside the gene matches: 8. The CDR3 spells CASSKPRQGEETQYF. CDR3 sequence (DNA): TGTGCCAGTAGTAAGCCCCGACAGGGCGAAGAGACCCAGTACTTC.

In the case of this clone: One junction end does not reproduce the germline sequence, and a read error may be involved. Other nucleotide sequences in the sample specify the same CDR3. This chain connects TRBV30 to TRBJ1-6, with 9 bases fitting TRBD1. Germline CDR1 GTSNPN, CDR2 SVGIG (reference sequence). The CDR3 runs 14 residues. For the CDR3, the DNA is TGCGCCTGGAGTGACGGGACAGGGAATTCACCCCTCCACTTT. This gives the protein CAWSDGTGNSPLHF.

This clone was counted only a few times. The sample has other DNA sequences that encode this CDR3 too. The genes are TRBV6-1 and TRBJ1-2; D is ambiguous. The CDR3 totals 13 residues. With 2 bases removed from V and 14 bases from J, the gap between germline ends came to 18 bases. The V gene's germline CDR1 is MNHNS and CDR2 SASEGT. The CDR3, as DNA: TGTGCCAGCAGTGAAAGTCCAGACACTTCAGGTACCTTC. This codes for CASSESPDTSGTF.

The rearrangement links TRBV29-1 to TRBJ2-1; no clear D gene. Germline V CDR1 and CDR2: SQVTM, ANQGSEA. V lost 8 bases to trimming and J lost 2 bases, with 16 bases between them. The CDR3 contains 14 residues. This CDR3 reads CSLKNGLAYNEQFF. The CDR3 nucleotides are TGCAGCTTAAAGAACGGGCTAGCCTACAATGAGCAGTTCTTC.

This rearrangement joins TRBV30 to TRBJ2-1; tentatively, D is TRBD1 (6 bases). The CDR3 is 14 amino acids. Trimming removed 4 bases at V and 0 bases at J, with 10 bases between. Per germline, CDR1 GTSNPN and CDR2 SVGIG (reference sequence). CDR3 DNA sequence: TGTGCCTGGAACCAGGGGAGCTCCTACAATGAGCAGTTCTTC. Translated: CAWNQGSSYNEQFF. The whole variable domain, filled in from reference TRBV30 and TRBJ2-1, reads SQTIHQWPATLVQPVGSPLSLECTVEGTSNPNLYWYRQAAGRGLQLLFYSVGIGQISSEVPQNLSASRPQDRQFILSSKKLLLSDSGFYLCAWNQGSSYNEQFFGPGTRLTVL.

The chain uses TRBV11-2 and TRBJ2-3; 9 nucleotides match TRBD2. Germline CDR1 and CDR2: SGHAT and FQNNGV. This CDR3 contains 16 residues. V dropped 1 base and J dropped 1; count of bases not matched to a gene: 3. CDR3 residues: CASSLAASGGTDTQYF. The CDR3 nucleotides are TGTGCCAGCAGCTTAGCGGCTAGCGGGGGCACAGATACGCAGTATTTT. Based on the CDR3 plus reference TRBV11-2 and TRBJ2-3, the full variable domain is EAGVAQSPRYKIIEKRQSVAFWCNPISGHATLYWYQQILGQGPKLLIQFQNNGVVDDSQLPKDRFSAERLKGVDSTLKIQPAKLEDSAVYLCASSLAASGGTDTQYFGPGTRLTVL.

The chain is built from TRBV14 and TRBJ2-3; D may be TRBD1 (5 bases). Trimming took off 2 bases at V and 1 base at J, with 13 bases between the two ends. Germline V CDR1 and CDR2: SGHDN, FVKESK. This CDR3 contains 16 residues. CDR3 sequence (DNA): TGTGCCAGCAGCCAATGGTTTCTACAGGGCACAGATACGCAGTATTTT. Its translation: CASSQWFLQGTDTQYF.

This clone was observed once. The genes are TRBV6-6 and TRBJ1-4; D gene uncertain. The V and J ends lost 5 bases and 8 bases respectively, with 9 bases between them. The germline V gene has CDR1 MNHNY and CDR2 SVGAGI (reference sequence). There are 12 residues in the CDR3. CDR3 sequence (DNA): TGTGCCAGCAGTACCCACGAGGAAAAACTGTTTTTT. Amino acid sequence: CASSTHEEKLFF.

This clone appeared once. The CDR3 DNA sequence: TGCGCCAGCAGCCAAGACTCAGGCGGGGGGAACTACGAGCAGTACTTC. Translating gives CASSQDSGGGNYEQYF. The chain links TRBV4-3 to TRBJ2-7; 8 nucleotides agree with TRBD2. This CDR3 contains 16 residues. Trimming at V came to 0 bases and at J to 3 bases, leaving 7 bases not matched to a gene. Germline CDR1 reads LGHNA; CDR2 reads YSLEER.

The chain combines TRBV5-1 with TRBJ1-1; D gene ambiguous. Between the trimmed V and J ends, which lost 5 bases and 1 base, there was a span of 9 bases. CDR1 and CDR2 from the germline V gene are SGHRS and YFSETQ. The CDR3 has 13 amino acids. CDR3 nucleotides: TGCGCCAGCAGACCCGACGGGAACACTGAAGCTTTCTTT. Encoded protein: CASRPDGNTEAFF.

V and J are TRBV10-1 and TRBJ2-5; D is uncertain. The length of the CDR3 is 16 residues. V lost 2 bases to trimming and J lost 3 bases, with 16 bases between them. Germline V gene data show CDR1 as WNHNN and CDR2 as SYGVQD (reference sequence). CDR3 loop: CASSEGHGPFEETQYF. CDR3 nucleotides: TGCGCCAGCAGTGAGGGGCACGGACCATTTGAAGAGACCCAGTACTTC.

In the case of this clone: This sample also contains other DNA sequences that code for the same CDR3. The rearrangement joins TRBV4-1 to TRBJ2-7; maybe TRBD2 (5 bases). The ends were cut back, 1 base at V and 2 bases at J, with 12 bases in the middle. Per the germline V gene, CDR1 is MGHRA and CDR2 is YSYEKL. The CDR3 covers 15 residues. DNA for the CDR3: TGCGCCAGCAGCCAAGGTGCGGGCGTCCCCTACGAGCAGTACTTC. Protein product: CASSQGAGVPYEQYF.

The chain is built from TRBV6-5 and TRBJ1-1; no clear D. The germline CDR1 and CDR2 sequences are MNHEY and SVGAGI. The V end lost 1 base, the J end lost 4 bases, and 10 bases lay between the germline ends. The CDR3 is 14 residues long. In DNA, the CDR3 is TGTGCCAGCAGTTACTTCCGGGCTTCCACTGAAGCTTTCTTT. The encoded protein is CASSYFRASTEAFF.

For the CDR3, the DNA is TGCGCCAGCAGATGGACAGGGGGCATTGTTTTCGGTTCACCCCTCCACTTT. Encoded protein: CASRWTGGIVFGSPLHF. The gene calls are TRBV23-1 and TRBJ1-6; 11 bases fit TRBD1. TRBV23-1 counts as an open reading frame of uncertain function. J lost 9 bases, V lost 6 bases, and 13 bases had no gene match. This CDR3 spans 17 amino acids.

The V and J genes are TRBV27 and TRBJ2-7; D unresolved. V was cut by 6 bases and J by 0 bases, with 12 bases left in between. This CDR3 is built from 14 residues. Germline CDR1 is MNHEY and CDR2 is SMNVEV (reference sequence). CDR3 bases: TGTGCCAGCAGGGAGCAGGTGGCCTCCTACGAGCAGTACTTC. Translated: CASREQVASYEQYF.

The V call is TRBV15, the J call TRBJ2-2, with 14 nucleotides matching TRBD2. The CDR3 has 18 residues. Germline values: CDR1 LNHNV, CDR2 YYDKDF (reference sequence). The V and J ends lost 0 bases and 6 bases, in that order; junction bases with no gene match: 6. The CDR3 region is CATSRDRGLAGVSGELFF. As DNA, the CDR3 is TGTGCCACCAGCAGAGATCGGGGACTAGCGGGAGTTTCCGGGGAGCTGTTTTTT.

V usage is TRBV11-3 and J usage is TRBJ2-3; D call uncertain. V was trimmed by 0 bases and J by 4 bases, leaving 11 bases between them. The CDR3 extends over 15 amino acids. Germline assignment: CDR1 SGHNT and CDR2 YENEEA. DNA of the CDR3: TGTGCCAGCAGCTTAGATAATGGGCCAGCAGATACGCAGTATTTT. Translating it yields CASSLDNGPADTQYF.

The chain has TRBV2 and TRBJ2-2, with D unclear. The CDR3 has 12 amino acids. In germline, CDR1 is SNHLY, CDR2 FYNNEI. The germline V and J ends were trimmed by 10 bases and 6 bases, with 12 bases remaining between them. The CDR3 sequence is CATSDTAGELFF. CDR3 coding DNA: TGTGCCACTTCCGACACGGCCGGGGAGCTGTTTTTT.

The chain employs TRBV27 and TRBJ1-1; D is perhaps TRBD1 (5 bases). CDR3 length: 16 residues. V gave up 5 bases and J gave up 0 bases, with 16 bases separating them. Germline V gene data show CDR1 as MNHEY and CDR2 as SMNVEV (reference sequence). CDR3 sequence reads: CASSPSRGAMNTEAFF. CDR3 sequence (DNA): TGTGCCAGCAGTCCCTCTCGCGGGGCAATGAACACTGAAGCTTTCTTT.

The genes are TRBV6-1 and TRBJ2-7, with 8 bases aligning to TRBD1. The V segment lost 8 bases and the J segment 2 bases; nucleotides outside the gene matches: 11. Germline assignment: CDR1 MNHNS and CDR2 SASEGT. This CDR3 has 15 amino acids. In DNA form, the CDR3 reads TGTGCCAGCCTACCCCCCGGGACAGGTACCTACGAGCAGTACTTC. Its translation is CASLPPGTGTYEQYF.

V gene TRBV28 combines with J gene TRBJ2-1; D gene unclear. Germline CDR1 MDHEN, CDR2 SYDVKM. The CDR3 sequence is 14 residues long. V was pared by 2 bases and J by 3 bases, with 8 bases between. The CDR3 nucleotides are TGTGCCAGCAGTTTAGGCGACATCTACAATGAGCAGTTCTTC. Residues: CASSLGDIYNEQFF.